Each of the 24 T cell receptor beta chains below was sequenced from the same sample in a study of T cells after yellow fever vaccination. One entry per CDR3 protein results from TCRdb running MiXCR on the 5' RACE reads. The table lists approximately 260,000 distinct CDR3 sequences, 13% of them singletons. This specimen was CD4+ T cells sorted from PBMCs, taken 45 days after the yellow fever booster vaccination. The receptor source for this set is a man aged 25-45 years who received the YFV17D yellow fever vaccine.

The chain uses TRBV4-3 and TRBJ2-7, with 7 bases identical to TRBD1. Looked up from germline, CDR1 is LGHNA and CDR2 is YSLEER. With 4 bases clipped from V and 6 bases from J, the junction kept 9 bases outside the gene matches. The CDR3 has 14 residues. CDR3 in amino acids: CASSPILTGTEQYF. The CDR3 DNA is TGCGCCAGCAGCCCCATCCTGACAGGGACCGAGCAGTACTTC.

The chain links TRBV7-3 to TRBJ1-2, with 7 bases aligning to TRBD1. The CDR3 consists of 14 residues. J was trimmed by 1 base and V by 4 bases; bases with no gene match: 3. Germline-derived CDR1 and CDR2 are SGHTA and FQGTGA. The CDR3 loop reads CASSSGTVNYGYTF. The CDR3 DNA sequence: TGTGCCAGCAGCTCCGGGACAGTTAACTATGGCTACACCTTC.

This clonotype came up a few times. V gene TRBV25-1 combines with J gene TRBJ2-2, with no clear D. There are 15 residues in the CDR3. Trimming stripped 3 bases from V and 5 bases from J, with 13 bases between. CDR1 is MGHDK, CDR2 SYGVNS, per germline. The CDR3 spells CASSDSREVTGELFF. The CDR3 nucleotides read TGTGCCAGCAGTGATTCGAGAGAGGTGACCGGGGAGCTGTTTTTT.

This rearrangement joins TRBV11-1 to TRBJ1-1; tentative D call: TRBD1 (6 bases). Germline assignment: CDR1 SGHAT and CDR2 FQDESV (reference sequence). Trimming shortened V by 5 bases and J by 0 bases, and 13 bases separated the two germline ends. The CDR3 consists of 15 residues. This chain's CDR3 is CASSPRTVMNTEAFF. The CDR3 DNA follows: TGTGCCAGCAGCCCGAGGACAGTTATGAACACTGAAGCTTTCTTT.

There are a few counts of this clonotype. V gene TRBV7-8 combines with J gene TRBJ2-1; D unresolved. The germline CDR1 and CDR2 sequences are SGHVS and FQNEAQ. V lost 6 bases and J 3 bases, leaving 9 bases between the germline ends. The CDR3 contains 13 residues. The CDR3 sequence is CASRMTGYNEQFF. CDR3 nucleotide sequence: TGTGCCAGCAGAATGACGGGCTACAATGAGCAGTTCTTC.

This rearrangement joins TRBV12-3 or TRBV12-4 to TRBJ2-4; perhaps D is TRBD1 or TRBD2 (5 bases each). The CDR3 extends over 13 amino acids. V shed 2 bases and J shed 12 bases, with 14 bases lying between them. CDR3 DNA sequence: TGTGCCAGCAGTTTATCAGGGAGCGAGTCTCAGTACTTC. Translating it yields CASSLSGSESQYF.

Ten or more counts support this clonotype. The chain has TRBV5-1 and TRBJ2-5; D gene unclear. V was shortened by 3 bases and J by 2 bases, with 5 bases between the two germline ends. Germline V gives CDR1 SGHRS, CDR2 YFSETQ. The length of the CDR3 is 12 residues. As DNA, the CDR3 is TGCGCCAGCAGCTCCACTCAAGAGACCCAGTACTTC. Its protein is CASSSTQETQYF.

This clonotype came up a few times. This chain joins TRBV3-1 and TRBJ2-4; 13 nucleotides match TRBD2. Trimming cost V 5 bases and J 8 bases; bases outside gene matches: 9. Germline V gene lookup returns CDR1 LGHDT and CDR2 YNNKEL (reference sequence). This CDR3 has 16 amino acids. In DNA form, the CDR3 reads TGTGCCAGCAGCTTACGGACTAGCGGGAGAGGGGACATTCAGTACTTC. Translating it yields CASSLRTSGRGDIQYF.

This chain connects TRBV6-1 to TRBJ1-4; 12 bases are a match to TRBD1. This CDR3 is 16 amino acids long. Germline V gene sequence: CDR1 MNHNS, CDR2 SASEGT. With V trimmed by 5 bases and J by 11 bases, 12 bases remained unmatched. The DNA of the CDR3 is TGTGCCAGCAGTCTGCACCGGGACAGGGGGCTGCGGAAACTGTTTTTT. This gives the protein CASSLHRDRGLRKLFF.

The gene calls are TRBV10-3 and TRBJ2-7, with 8 bases matching TRBD2. J lost 3 bases, V lost 10 bases, and 14 bases had no gene match. The CDR3 has 15 residues. Per the germline V gene, CDR1 is ENHRY and CDR2 is SYGVKD. The CDR3 DNA reads as TGTGCCACAATGACGGGGGGGGCAGGGAACTACGAGCAGTACTTC. Its protein is CATMTGGAGNYEQYF.

This clonotype has just a few counts. The V and J genes are TRBV20-1 and TRBJ2-3, with D unclear. V lost 3 bases and J 0 bases, leaving 10 bases between the germline ends. CDR1 and CDR2 (germline): DFQATT, SNEGSKA (reference sequence). This CDR3 spans 14 amino acids. CDR3 region: CSARGGSSTDTQYF. The CDR3 DNA reads TGCAGTGCTAGGGGCGGATCTAGCACAGATACGCAGTATTTT.

This clonotype was counted between two and nine times. The conserved phenylalanine or tryptophan normally closing the CDR3 is absent here, so this likely arose from a read error. The J gene is TRBJ2-5, the V gene TRBV29-1, with 10 bases lining up with TRBD2. The CDR3 has 14 residues. After removal of 3 bases from V and 1 base from J, the junction contained 2 bases not matched to a gene. Germline V gene sequence: CDR1 SQVTM, CDR2 ANQGSEA. CDR3 in DNA: TGCAGCGTTGATACTAGCGGGATCCAAGAGACCCAGTACCTC. This codes for CSVDTSGIQETQYL.

This clonotype occurred a few times. The chain employs TRBV12-3 or TRBV12-4 and TRBJ2-1; D could derive from TRBD1 or TRBD2 (5 bases each). The CDR3 extends over 14 amino acids. Trimming cost V 4 bases and J 5 bases, with 12 bases left between them. CDR3 amino acids: CASSWRGADNEQFF. The CDR3 coding sequence is TGTGCCAGCAGTTGGCGAGGGGCGGACAATGAGCAGTTCTTC.

The rearrangement links TRBV27 to TRBJ2-2, with a weak D call TRBD1 (7 bases). Looked up from germline, CDR1 is MNHEY and CDR2 is SMNVEV (reference sequence). CDR3 size: 16 residues. V lost 1 base and J lost 4, with 13 bases in between. The CDR3 region is CASSLWARGATGELFF. CDR3 nucleotides: TGTGCCAGCAGTTTATGGGCCAGGGGGGCCACCGGGGAGCTGTTTTTT.

This clonotype was detected a few times. This chain connects TRBV12-3 or TRBV12-4 to TRBJ1-1; D is unclear. The CDR3 runs to 12 residues. V dropped 7 bases and J dropped 4 bases, with 10 bases sitting between them. Here the CDR3 reads CASTSSVTEAFF. CDR3 nucleotides: TGTGCCAGCACTTCCTCCGTCACTGAAGCTTTCTTT.

The chain has TRBV5-1 and TRBJ1-3; D unclear. Trimming took 0 bases from V and 6 from J, leaving 7 bases between them. The germline CDR1 and CDR2 sequences are SGHRS and YFSETQ. The CDR3 spans 13 residues. For the CDR3, the DNA is TGCGCCAGCAGCTTGGACCAGAAAAACACCATATATTTT. Translation gives CASSLDQKNTIYF.

The V and J genes are TRBV29-1 and TRBJ2-3; unclear D gene. V was clipped by 7 bases and J by 4 bases, with 12 bases between them. CDR3 length: 12 residues. Germline loops: CDR1 SQVTM, CDR2 ANQGSEA. The chain's CDR3 is CSADIGADTQYF. The DNA of the CDR3 is TGCAGCGCCGACATCGGCGCAGATACGCAGTATTTT.

The chain carries TRBV7-2 and TRBJ1-5; D is uncertain. Germline V gene sequence: CDR1 SGHTA, CDR2 FQGNSA. Trimming took 5 bases from V and 0 from J, leaving 11 bases between them. This CDR3 is built from 15 residues. This CDR3 is CASSPTANSNQPQHF. CDR3 coding DNA: TGTGCCAGCAGCCCGACCGCCAATAGCAATCAGCCCCAGCATTTT.

This chain uses TRBV7-9 with TRBJ1-2; no definite D call. The V gene lost 6 bases and the J gene lost 2 bases, with 10 bases spanning the gap. This CDR3 contains 13 residues. Looked up from germline, CDR1 is SEHNR and CDR2 is FQNEAQ (reference sequence). CDR3 loop: CASSRTPNYGYTF. The CDR3 DNA reads as TGTGCCAGCAGTAGGACTCCGAACTATGGCTACACCTTC.

This clonotype occurred a few times. This rearrangement joins TRBV5-1 to TRBJ2-2; tentatively, D is TRBD2 (5 bases). V dropped 1 base and J dropped 4 bases, with 14 bases sitting between them. The CDR3 totals 16 residues. CDR1 and CDR2 from the germline V gene are SGHRS and YFSETQ. The CDR3 DNA is TGCGCCAGCAGCTTGATGTCTAGCCAACCCACCGGGGAGCTGTTTTTT. Residues: CASSLMSSQPTGELFF.

The chain couples TRBV3-1 to TRBJ2-1; 9 bases fit TRBD2. The germline CDR1 and CDR2 sequences are LGHDT and YNNKEL (reference sequence). Trimming at V came to 1 base and at J to 6 bases, leaving 7 bases not matched to a gene. This CDR3 has 16 amino acids. DNA for the CDR3: TGTGCCAGCAGCCAAGTTTTGGCTAGCGGGACCAATGAGCAGTTCTTC. Its protein product is CASSQVLASGTNEQFF.

In DNA form, the CDR3 reads TGTGCCAGCAGCCGGGACAGCTCTGGAAACACCATATATTTT. Encoded protein: CASSRDSSGNTIYF. V usage is TRBV12-3 or TRBV12-4 and J usage is TRBJ1-3, with 7 bases that match TRBD1. V dropped 6 bases and J dropped 0; count of bases not matched to a gene: 2. This CDR3 spans 14 amino acids.

V is TRBV12-3 or TRBV12-4 and J is TRBJ2-7; no reliable D call. The ends were cut back, 4 bases at V and 6 bases at J, with 10 bases in the middle. The CDR3 has 12 amino acids. This CDR3 reads CASSSQALEQYF. CDR3 DNA: TGTGCCAGCAGTTCCCAGGCTCTCGAGCAGTACTTC.

This clonotype showed up just a few times. V is TRBV5-1 and J is TRBJ2-1, with 12 bases matching TRBD2. Unmatched junction bases numbered 6, after V lost 1 base and J lost 7 bases. CDR1 and CDR2 from the germline V gene are SGHRS and YFSETQ. The CDR3 runs to 16 residues. CDR3 amino acids: CASSLTLAGGRNEQFF. The CDR3 DNA follows: TGCGCCAGCAGCTTGACACTAGCGGGAGGACGGAATGAGCAGTTCTTC.